The rows below give T cell receptor beta chains drawn from one sample of a study of blood T cell repertoires in COVID-19. Sequencing was performed with immunoSEQ multiplex PCR; in TCRdb, only in-frame clones are kept and a portion is missing. The top ten hold 0.75% to 0.9% of the sample, which has about half a million clones, about 88% seen once. Sample: peripheral blood. The receptors come from a young man with COVID-19, enrolled during active disease. Both conserved end residues are part of each CDR3. Fields, in order: J gene, V gene, clone size, CDR3 protein. Only some rows state a clone size, as once, few, many or a class for expanded clones.

j_gene: TRBJ2-7
v_gene: TRBV27
abundance: -
CDR3aa: CASRTHRGLEQYF

j_gene: TRBJ2-7
v_gene: TRBV5-1
abundance: -
CDR3aa: CASSLGQGASYEQYF

j_gene: TRBJ1-4
v_gene: TRBV5-1
abundance: -
CDR3aa: CASSPGPGATEKLFF

j_gene: TRBJ1-1
v_gene: TRBV7-9
abundance: -
CDR3aa: CASSYTGGVAEAFF

j_gene: TRBJ2-2
v_gene: TRBV21-1
abundance: once
CDR3aa: CASSKANRGGWTGELFF

j_gene: TRBJ2-7
v_gene: TRBV7-9
abundance: -
CDR3aa: CASSLYLRGLAGNFYEQYF

j_gene: TRBJ1-3
v_gene: TRBV7-9
abundance: -
CDR3aa: CASSLAASGNTIYF

j_gene: TRBJ1-2
v_gene: TRBV7-9
abundance: -
CDR3aa: CASSLESRYGYTF

j_gene: TRBJ2-3
v_gene: TRBV5-4
abundance: -
CDR3aa: CASSPGRGTDTQYF

j_gene: TRBJ2-3
v_gene: TRBV6-5
abundance: -
CDR3aa: CASSSADTQYF

j_gene: TRBJ2-3
v_gene: TRBV3-1/TRBV3-2
abundance: -
CDR3aa: CASSQVEREGGDTQYF

j_gene: TRBJ2-1
v_gene: TRBV7-9
abundance: few
CDR3aa: CASSRQGEYNEQFF

j_gene: TRBJ2-2
v_gene: TRBV11-2
abundance: -
CDR3aa: CASSFTSGSPTGELFF

j_gene: TRBJ2-1
v_gene: TRBV6-6
abundance: -
CDR3aa: CASSTGVHEQFF

j_gene: TRBJ2-1
v_gene: TRBV9
abundance: -
CDR3aa: CASSVGWRALHHEQFF

j_gene: TRBJ2-7
v_gene: TRBV19
abundance: -
CDR3aa: CASSRPRGSYYEQYF

j_gene: TRBJ2-1
v_gene: TRBV6-5
abundance: -
CDR3aa: CASSSGTSGGGEQFF

j_gene: TRBJ2-1
v_gene: TRBV18
abundance: -
CDR3aa: CASSPGLAGENEQFF

j_gene: TRBJ2-2
v_gene: TRBV24-1
abundance: once
CDR3aa: CATSEHRVGGELFF

j_gene: TRBJ1-3
v_gene: TRBV2
abundance: -
CDR3aa: CASSGDGNTIYF

j_gene: TRBJ2-7
v_gene: TRBV7-9
abundance: few
CDR3aa: CASSGTYMTGNSYEQYF

j_gene: TRBJ2-1
v_gene: TRBV5-1
abundance: many
CDR3aa: CASSLVEEYNEQFF

j_gene: TRBJ1-6
v_gene: TRBV11-1
abundance: once
CDR3aa: CASSQDRGYSPLHF

j_gene: TRBJ2-3
v_gene: TRBV14
abundance: -
CDR3aa: CASSQDLWPDTQYF

j_gene: TRBJ2-3
v_gene: TRBV5-4
abundance: few
CDR3aa: CASSFFGLAGGPNSTDTQYF

j_gene: TRBJ1-4
v_gene: TRBV25-1
abundance: -
CDR3aa: CASSKTTGANEKLFF

j_gene: TRBJ1-3
v_gene: TRBV5-6
abundance: -
CDR3aa: CASSAGRPSSGNTIYF

j_gene: TRBJ2-5
v_gene: TRBV15
abundance: -
CDR3aa: CATSTEETQYF

j_gene: TRBJ2-4
v_gene: TRBV7-8
abundance: -
CDR3aa: CASSTTSGRTKNIQYF